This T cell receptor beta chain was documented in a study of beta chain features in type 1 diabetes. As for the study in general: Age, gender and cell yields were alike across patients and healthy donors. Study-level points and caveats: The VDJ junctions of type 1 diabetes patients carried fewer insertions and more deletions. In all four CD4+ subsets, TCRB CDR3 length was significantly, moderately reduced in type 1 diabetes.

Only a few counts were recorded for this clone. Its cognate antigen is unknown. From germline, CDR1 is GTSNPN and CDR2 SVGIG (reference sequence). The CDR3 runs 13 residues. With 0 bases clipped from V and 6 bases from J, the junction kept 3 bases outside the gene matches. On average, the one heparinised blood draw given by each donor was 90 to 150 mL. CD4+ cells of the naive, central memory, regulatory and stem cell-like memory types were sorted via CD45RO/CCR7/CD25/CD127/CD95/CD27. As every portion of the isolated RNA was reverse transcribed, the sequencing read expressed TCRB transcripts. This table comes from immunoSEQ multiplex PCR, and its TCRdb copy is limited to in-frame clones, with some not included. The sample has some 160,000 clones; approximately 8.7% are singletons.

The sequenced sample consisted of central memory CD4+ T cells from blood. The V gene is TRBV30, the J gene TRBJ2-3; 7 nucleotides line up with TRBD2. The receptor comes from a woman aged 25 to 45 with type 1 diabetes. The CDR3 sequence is CAWSVLRGDTQYF. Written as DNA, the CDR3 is TGTGCCTGGAGTGTACTGCGGGGGGATACGCAGTATTTT.